This T cell receptor beta chain was observed in a study of T cell repertoires in cytomegalovirus infection. V was trimmed by 0 bases and J by 5 bases, leaving 12 bases between them. CDR1 and CDR2 (germline): SGHRS, YFSETQ. The CDR3 has 14 residues. TCRdb re-called the reads through MiXCR, storing one row per CDR3 protein. Here the sample spans some 220,000 distinct CDR3 sequences, roughly 6.5% being singletons. Study-wide results and limits: People with CMV and the relevant HLA were identified by cumulative public TCR beta family frequency.

This clonotype was observed at least ten times. The antigen is not known. This chain connects TRBV5-1 to TRBJ2-7, with D possibly TRBD1 on 5 matching bases. The sequence came from a human donor in good health (CMV status not recorded). Some clones in this sample may be carry-over from other donors' samples. The sequenced material came from PBMCs. CDR3 DNA sequence: TGCGCCAGCAGCTTGGTTTGGGAAGGGGACGAGCAGTACTTC. Amino acids: CASSLVWEGDEQYF.